The 11 T cell receptor beta chains below come from one sample, sequenced in a study of CD8+CD57+ T cells in acquired aplastic anemia. Genomic DNA templated the TCR beta VDJ and CDR3 profiling. Each CDR3 protein is one row after TCRdb ran MiXCR on the reads. Of around 170,000 distinct CDR3 sequences in the sample, about 60% were seen once. Specimen: sorted CD4+, CD8+, or CD8+CD57+ T cells (not recorded which) from PBMCs. The receptors shown here come from a human donor in good health.

As for this clonotype: A much larger clonotype is one base distant, so this may be a read error. J is TRBJ2-1 and V is TRBV5-6; 7 bases line up with TRBD1. This CDR3 region has 15 residues. Germline assignment: CDR1 SGHDT and CDR2 YYEEEE. V lost 4 bases, J lost 6 bases, and 10 bases stayed unmatched. As DNA, the CDR3 is TGTGCCAGCAGCCTAGGACAGGCGGGCTGCAATGAGCAGTTCTTC. Its translation is CASSLGQAGCNEQFF.

The rearrangement links TRBV29-1 to TRBJ1-2, with a weak D call TRBD1 (5 bases). This CDR3 contains 13 residues. The V end was cut by 7 bases, the J end by 4 bases, with 16 bases between. Germline assignment: CDR1 SQVTM and CDR2 ANQGSEA. The CDR3 DNA reads TGCAGCGCTACATCCGGGGGGGGCTATGGCTACACCTTC. This sequence encodes CSATSGGGYGYTF.

The V and J genes are TRBV5-1 and TRBJ2-7; tentative D call: TRBD1 (5 bases). The CDR3 runs 14 residues. Trimming left V 4 bases short and J 5 bases short, with 16 bases between. Germline loops: CDR1 SGHRS, CDR2 YFSETQ. The chain's CDR3 is CASSGAQGPHEQYF. CDR3 in DNA: TGCGCCAGCAGCGGGGCGCAGGGTCCCCACGAGCAGTACTTC.

The V call is TRBV20-1, the J call TRBJ2-7, with 7 bases aligning to TRBD1. V shed 4 bases, J shed 2 bases, and the junction held 8 bases outside the gene matches. Germline CDR1 and CDR2: DFQATT and SNEGSKA (reference sequence). CDR3 length: 14 amino acids. CDR3 loop: CSAKRQGRTYEQYF. CDR3 DNA: TGCAGTGCTAAGCGACAGGGAAGAACCTACGAGCAGTACTTC.

This clonotype has a single count. The CDR3 nucleotides read TGTGCCAGTACGAGCAGGGGGACCAACTACAATGAGCAGTTCTTC. The encoded protein is CASTSRGTNYNEQFF. This rearrangement joins TRBV19 to TRBJ2-1; 7 bases fit TRBD1. Per germline, CDR1 LNHDA and CDR2 SQIVND (reference sequence). This CDR3 spans 15 amino acids. The J segment lost 3 bases and the V segment lost 7 bases, leaving 9 bases of the junction unmatched. The complete variable domain, with remaining parts taken from reference TRBV19 and TRBJ2-1, reads DGGITQSPKYLFRKEGQNVTLSCEQNLNHDAMYWYRQDPGQGLRLIYYSQIVNDFQKGDIAEGYSVSREKKESFPLTVTSAQKNPTAFYLCASTSRGTNYNEQFFGPGTRLTVL.

The V and J genes are TRBV7-3 and TRBJ2-3; 9 bases fit TRBD1. The CDR3 is 15 residues long. The ends lost 8 bases at V and 6 bases at J; junction bases unmatched: 12. Germline assignment: CDR1 SGHTA and CDR2 FQGTGA. The CDR3 spells CASQGLTGGADTQYF. CDR3 DNA sequence: TGTGCCAGCCAGGGGCTAACAGGGGGCGCGGATACGCAGTATTTT.

The rearrangement links TRBV5-6 to TRBJ2-7, with 7 bases fitting TRBD2. V dropped 8 bases and J dropped 0; count of bases not matched to a gene: 11. Per the germline V gene, CDR1 is SGHDT and CDR2 is YYEEEE. This CDR3 comprises 15 residues. CDR3 sequence reads: CASYPLAANSYEQYF. As DNA, the CDR3 is TGTGCCAGTTACCCCCTAGCGGCCAACTCCTACGAGCAGTACTTC. The whole variable domain, filled in from reference TRBV5-6 and TRBJ2-7, reads DAGVTQSPTHLIKTRGQQVTLRCSPKSGHDTVSWYQQALGQGPQFIFQYYEEEERQRGNFPDRFSGHQFPNYSSELNVNALLLGDSALYLCASYPLAANSYEQYFGPGTRLTVT.

CDR3 region: CASSLGTGLEQFF. Written as DNA, the CDR3 is TGTGCCAGCAGTTTAGGGACAGGGCTCGAGCAGTTCTTC. The J gene is TRBJ2-1, the V gene TRBV27; the match to TRBD1 covers 9 bases. Germline V gene lookup returns CDR1 MNHEY and CDR2 SMNVEV (reference sequence). This CDR3 has 13 residues. V shed 2 bases, J shed 10 bases, and the junction held 3 bases outside the gene matches.

The genes are TRBV5-1 and TRBJ2-7; D possibly corresponds to TRBD1 (6 bases). This CDR3 region has 13 residues. V lost 1 base and J 5 bases, leaving 10 bases between the germline ends. The germline gives CDR1 SGHRS, CDR2 YFSETQ. The CDR3 spells CASSLTGSNEQYF. CDR3 in DNA: TGCGCCAGCAGCTTGACAGGGTCCAACGAGCAGTACTTC. Together with reference TRBV5-1 and TRBJ2-7, the CDR3 gives the full variable domain: KAGVTQTPRYLIKTRGQQVTLSCSPISGHRSVSWYQQTPGQGLQFLFEYFSETQRNKGNFPGRFSGRQFSNSRSEMNVSTLELGDSALYLCASSLTGSNEQYFGPGTRLTVT.

This chain uses TRBV15 with TRBJ1-2; D uncertain. The CDR3 has 16 residues. V was trimmed by 1 base and J by 5 bases, leaving 17 bases between them. CDR1 is LNHNV, CDR2 YYDKDF, per germline (reference sequence). CDR3: CATSRGRLPQPYGYTF. In nucleotides, the CDR3 is TGTGCCACCAGCAGAGGACGACTTCCCCAGCCTTATGGCTACACCTTC.

The J gene is TRBJ1-1, the V gene TRBV24-1; 7 positions agree with TRBD1. The CDR3 has 13 residues. Germline V gene data show CDR1 as KGHDR and CDR2 as SFDVKD. V lost 2 bases, J lost 11 bases, and 7 bases stayed unmatched. The CDR3 region has the DNA TGTGCCACCAGTGATTGGGGAGGGGGCAGGGCTTTCTTT. It specifies CATSDWGGGRAFF.